Sequencing of this T cell receptor (beta chain) was carried out in a study of cytomegalovirus exposure and HLA in healthy donors. As for this clone: The antigen is unknown.

The PCR employed 60 Vbeta primers together with 13 Jbeta primers. Data came from immunoSEQ multiplex PCR; TCRdb stores just in-frame clones and leaves some out. In the table there are around 150,000 clones, approximately 77% of which are singletons. Trimming cost V 3 bases and J 6 bases; bases outside gene matches: 7. Germline CDR1 and CDR2: LNHNV and YYDKDF (reference sequence). The CDR3 has 17 residues. Study-wide points: Association with HLA alleles at 0.05 false discovery rate was found for some 18,000 TCR beta sequences in a later analysis. The authors listed approximately 150 TCR beta chains as cytomegalovirus-associated. Earlier results showed most TCR beta V segments being productive about 90% or about 30% of the time. Presence/absence analyses supposed approximately even sequencing depth among donors.

What was sequenced was PBMCs. The TCR sequence derives from a woman aged 45-65 years in good health and CMV-seronegative. V is TRBV15 and J is TRBJ2-3, with 15 bases matching TRBD2. The CDR3 DNA sequence: TGTGCCACCAGCAGTCCTACCGGACTAGCGGGGGGGGATACGCAGTATTTT. Translation: CATSSPTGLAGGDTQYF. Supplemented by reference TRBV15 and TRBJ2-3, the full variable domain reads DAMVIQNPRYQVTQFGKPVTLSCSQTLNHNVMYWYQQKSSQAPKLLFHYYDKDFNNEADTPDNFQSRRPNTSFCFLDIRSPGLGDTAMYLCATSSPTGLAGGDTQYFGPGTRLTVL.